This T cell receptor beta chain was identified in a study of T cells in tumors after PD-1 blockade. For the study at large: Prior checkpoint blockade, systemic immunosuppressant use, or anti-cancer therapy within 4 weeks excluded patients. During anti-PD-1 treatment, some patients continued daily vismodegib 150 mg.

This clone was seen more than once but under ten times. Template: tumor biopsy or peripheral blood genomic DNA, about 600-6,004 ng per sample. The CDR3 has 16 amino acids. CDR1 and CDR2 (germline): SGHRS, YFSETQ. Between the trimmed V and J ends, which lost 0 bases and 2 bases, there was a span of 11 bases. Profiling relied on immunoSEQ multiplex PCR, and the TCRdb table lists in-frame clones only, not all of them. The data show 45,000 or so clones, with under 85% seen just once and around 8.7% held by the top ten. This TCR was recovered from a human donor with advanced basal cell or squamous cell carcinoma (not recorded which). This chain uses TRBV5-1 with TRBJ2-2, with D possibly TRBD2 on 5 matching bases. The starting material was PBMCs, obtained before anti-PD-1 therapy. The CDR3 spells CASSLEGVHNTGELFF. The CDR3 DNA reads TGCGCCAGCAGCTTGGAGGGAGTTCACAACACCGGGGAGCTGTTTTTT.